This TCR beta chain was observed in a study of shared clonotypes between healthy human individuals. Turning to the study itself: The study drew on two women and a few men aged 18 to 49 as donors. The study's findings and limits: Relative to clonotypes present in all four donors, those not shared had lower generation probabilities.

CDR3 size: 16 residues. V was pared by 0 bases and J by 4 bases, with 15 bases between. CDR1 is MNHEY, CDR2 SVGAGI, per germline. The count of this clone is one. Its antigen remains unidentified. The protocol was immunoSEQ multiplex PCR, while the TCRdb copy is restricted to in-frame clones and leaves out a portion. This sample has more than 2 million clones, with 85% to 95% found just once. The chain carries TRBV6-5 and TRBJ1-1, with TRBD1 as a possible D gene (5 bases). The sample taken for sequencing was naive CD4+ T cells sorted from blood. As to subset: CD45RA+ positively selected. The source of this sequence is a man aged 18-30 years in good health. CDR3 sequence reads: CASSYSDFNRGTEAFF. CDR3 nucleotide sequence: TGTGCCAGCAGTTACTCGGATTTTAATAGGGGCACTGAAGCTTTCTTT.